The 8 T cell receptor beta chains listed next were all sequenced from one sample in a study of identical twins. TCRdb passed the 5' RACE reads through MiXCR, listing each CDR3 protein once. The data show 350,000 to 450,000 distinct CDR3 sequences, 15% to 20% seen once. The sample was naive T cells sorted from blood. The receptors stem from a man aged 45-65 years in good health.

This clonotype was detected a few times. The CDR3 loop is CSVARTDTQYF. The CDR3 DNA is TGCAGCGTAGCGAGAACAGATACGCAGTATTTT. The chain is built from TRBV29-1 and TRBJ2-3; D ambiguous. V shed 6 bases and J shed 3 bases, with 7 bases lying between them. Germline loops: CDR1 SQVTM, CDR2 ANQGSEA. The CDR3 is made up of 11 amino acids.

This clonotype was found many times. This chain links TRBV24-1 with TRBJ2-3; D gene unclear. CDR1 is KGHDR, CDR2 SFDVKD, per germline. The CDR3 has 14 residues. The V gene lost 6 bases and the J gene lost 2 bases, with 11 bases spanning the gap. The CDR3 here is CATSSADSTDTQYF. The CDR3, as DNA: TGTGCCACCAGTAGCGCAGATTCCACAGATACGCAGTATTTT.

This CDR3 is CASSQGGQGNIQYF. CDR3 DNA sequence: TGCGCCAGCAGCCAAGGGGGACAGGGGAACATTCAGTACTTC. J is TRBJ2-4 and V is TRBV4-1; 10 bases are a match to TRBD1. Trimming at V came to 1 base and at J to 7 bases, leaving 1 base not matched to a gene. The CDR3 is 14 amino acids. Germline V gene data show CDR1 as MGHRA and CDR2 as YSYEKL.

This clonotype was counted only a few times. The genes are TRBV11-2 and TRBJ2-2; 9 bases map to TRBD1. The CDR3 covers 19 residues. Germline loops: CDR1 SGHAT, CDR2 FQNNGV. Trimming at V came to 5 bases and at J to 7 bases, leaving 20 bases not matched to a gene. The CDR3 here is CASSPPRGQGPWEDGELFF. CDR3 DNA: TGTGCCAGCAGCCCACCAAGGGGACAGGGACCATGGGAGGACGGGGAGCTGTTTTTT.

This clonotype was found a few times. The chain recombines TRBV3-1 with TRBJ2-1, with 7 bases identical to TRBD2. The germline CDR1 and CDR2 sequences are LGHDT and YNNKEL (reference sequence). The V gene end was trimmed by 4 bases and the J gene end by 2 bases; junction bases not matched to a gene: 5. This CDR3 is 15 amino acids long. The CDR3 protein is CASSRGGRAYNEQFF. The CDR3 DNA reads TGTGCCAGCAGCCGGGGGGGAAGGGCCTACAATGAGCAGTTCTTC.

This clonotype was seen many times. The chain combines TRBV9 with TRBJ2-7; unclear D gene. The CDR3 consists of 15 residues. The germline V gene encodes CDR1 SGDLS and CDR2 YYNGEE. V lost 0 bases and J 2 bases, leaving 12 bases between the germline ends. Here the CDR3 reads CASSVEPSSTYEQYF. CDR3 nucleotides: TGTGCCAGCAGCGTAGAACCGTCGTCCACCTACGAGCAGTACTTC.

Comment on this clonotype: The junction shows a germline mismatch at one end, possibly a read error. V and J are TRBV7-7 and TRBJ2-2; TRBD2 is a possible D gene (5 bases). Germline loops: CDR1 SSHAT, CDR2 FNYEAQ (reference sequence). This CDR3 region has 14 residues. Here the CDR3 reads CASSLGAGTGELFF. The CDR3 nucleotides are TGTGCTAGCAGCTTAGGTGCGGGCACCGGGGAGCTGTTTTTT.

This clonotype turned up a few times. CDR3 DNA sequence: TGTGCCACCAGCGGGAGGGGAGATGAGCAGTTCTTC. It specifies CATSGRGDEQFF. The chain links TRBV10-3 to TRBJ2-1; 10 bases align to TRBD2. J gave up 8 bases and V 10 bases, and 5 bases lay outside the gene matches. Germline V gene data show CDR1 as ENHRY and CDR2 as SYGVKD. This CDR3 has 12 amino acids.